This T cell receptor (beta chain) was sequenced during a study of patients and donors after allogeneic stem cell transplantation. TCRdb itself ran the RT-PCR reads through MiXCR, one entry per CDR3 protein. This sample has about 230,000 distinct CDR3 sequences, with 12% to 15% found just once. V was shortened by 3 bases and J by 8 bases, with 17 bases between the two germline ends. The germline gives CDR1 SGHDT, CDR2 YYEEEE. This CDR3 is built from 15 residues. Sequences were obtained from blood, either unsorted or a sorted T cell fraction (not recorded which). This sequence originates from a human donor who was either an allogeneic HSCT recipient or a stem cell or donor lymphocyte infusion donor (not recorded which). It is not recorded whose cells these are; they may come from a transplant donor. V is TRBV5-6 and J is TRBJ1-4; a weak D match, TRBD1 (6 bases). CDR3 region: CASSSRKDSREKLFF. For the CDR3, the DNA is TGTGCCAGCAGCTCACGAAAGGACAGTAGGGAAAAACTGTTTTTT.